The clone carrying this T cell receptor (beta chain) has at least ten counts. Unmatched junction bases numbered 4, after V lost 5 bases and J lost 0 bases. The CDR3 extends over 15 amino acids. Beta-chain TCR CDR3 regions were amplified from RNA transcripts. HTBI primers primed a first-round RT-PCR, and a second-round multiplex PCR followed. TCRdb re-called the multiplex PCR reads through MiXCR, storing one row per CDR3 protein. The sample has over a million distinct CDR3 sequences, about 38% seen once. The sample belongs to a study of Graves' ophthalmopathy and Graves' hyperthyroidism. The clonotype originates from an adult man with Graves' hyperthyroidism. The chain employs TRBV12-3 or TRBV12-4 and TRBJ1-5; 7 positions agree with TRBD1. Sequenced: peripheral blood or thyroid tissue (not recorded which). DNA for the CDR3: TGTGCCAGCAGTGCCTACAGGGGTAGCAATCAGCCCCAGCATTTT. Amino acid sequence: CASSAYRGSNQPQHF.